A single sample gave rise to the 18 T cell receptor beta chains below, sequenced in a study of blood T cell repertoires in COVID-19. Produced via immunoSEQ multiplex PCR; TCRdb's table is partial and in-frame only. The sample includes over 300,000 clones, about 82% of them seen just once. Sample: peripheral blood. The origin of the receptors is a woman aged 45-65 years with acute or convalescent COVID-19.

This clone came up once. J is TRBJ1-5 and V is TRBV28, with TRBD1 matching 7 bases. In germline, CDR1 is MDHEN, CDR2 SYDVKM. J gave up 2 bases and V 6 bases, and 10 bases lay outside the gene matches. This CDR3 comprises 16 residues. The CDR3 loop is CASSPADRAGNQPQHF. CDR3 DNA sequence: TGTGCCAGCAGCCCTGCCGACAGGGCGGGCAATCAGCCCCAGCATTTT.

The rearrangement joins TRBV21-1 to TRBJ1-2; the tabulated D call, TRBD1, remains unverified against the DNA. TRBV21-1 represents a pseudogene. The CDR3 is made up of 17 amino acids. The CDR3 here is CASSIPSWDIYNYGYTF. The CDR3, as DNA: TGTGCCAGCAGCATTCCCTCTTGGGACATATATAACTATGGCTACACCTTC.

Only a few counts were recorded for this clone. V usage is TRBV5-1 and J usage is TRBJ2-2; a weak D match, TRBD1 (6 bases). Trimming removed 4 bases at V and 1 base at J, with 8 bases between. CDR1 and CDR2 from the germline V gene are SGHRS and YFSETQ. The CDR3 is 14 residues long. The CDR3 spells CASSRGQNTGELFF. The CDR3 DNA is TGCGCCAGCAGCAGGGGACAGAACACCGGGGAGCTGTTTTTT.

J is TRBJ2-6 and V is TRBV18; the match to TRBD1 covers 9 bases. Trimming took 3 bases from V and 0 from J; bases not matched to a gene: 18. CDR1 is KGHSH, CDR2 LQKENI, per germline. The CDR3 is 22 residues long. Here the CDR3 DNA reads TGTGCCAGCTCACCGATATCGGGACAGGGCCTATTCTCTCGCTCTGGGGCCAACGTCCTGACTTTC. Residues: CASSPISGQGLFSRSGANVLTF.

V gene TRBV4-1 combines with J gene TRBJ2-1, with D uncertain. V lost 1 base, J lost 2 bases, and 3 bases lay in between. Germline CDR1 MGHRA, CDR2 YSYEKL. CDR3 size: 13 residues. The CDR3 nucleotides read TGCGCCAGCAGCCAAGGCGCCTACAATGAGCAGTTCTTC. Protein: CASSQGAYNEQFF.

There are a few counts of this clone. This chain joins TRBV6-5 and TRBJ2-7, with no clear D. The CDR3 extends over 13 amino acids. V was clipped by 2 bases and J by 0 bases, with 5 bases between them. The germline CDR1 and CDR2 sequences are MNHEY and SVGAGI. CDR3 loop: CASSYTASYEQYF. CDR3 coding DNA: TGTGCCAGCAGTTACACAGCCTCCTACGAGCAGTACTTC.

This clone was recorded once. V and J are TRBV7-3 and TRBJ1-1; D may be TRBD1 (5 bases). The V and J ends lost 6 bases and 1 base respectively, with 9 bases between them. The CDR3 is 13 residues long. Germline CDR1 and CDR2: SGHTA and FQGTGA. The CDR3 loop is CASSYDRNTEAFF. CDR3 nucleotides: TGTGCCAGCAGTTACGACAGGAACACTGAAGCTTTCTTT.

The chain has TRBV7-2 and TRBJ1-1; TRBD1 matches at 7 bases. Trimming took 5 bases from V and 3 from J; bases not matched to a gene: 3. This CDR3 region has 13 residues. Germline V gene lookup returns CDR1 SGHTA and CDR2 FQGNSA. In nucleotides, the CDR3 is TGTGCCAGCAGCCCCAGGGGGGACACTGAAGCTTTCTTT. Its protein product is CASSPRGDTEAFF.

The chain is built from TRBV5-6 and TRBJ2-2; D is possibly TRBD1 (5 bases). Germline loops: CDR1 SGHDT, CDR2 YYEEEE. The CDR3 loop spans 16 amino acids. With 3 bases removed from V and 5 bases from J, the gap between germline ends came to 17 bases. The DNA for the CDR3 is TGTGCCAGCAGCTCCATAACAGGTTTGAGGACCGGGGAGCTGTTTTTT. It specifies CASSSITGLRTGELFF.

The chain carries TRBV28 and TRBJ1-6, with D possibly TRBD1 on 6 matching bases. Germline V CDR1 and CDR2: MDHEN, SYDVKM. The CDR3 runs to 15 residues. Between the trimmed V and J ends, which lost 3 bases and 9 bases, there was a span of 15 bases. The CDR3 protein is CASSFGRGVGSPLHF. The CDR3 DNA reads as TGTGCCAGCAGTTTCGGCAGGGGTGTAGGTTCACCCCTCCACTTT. Using reference TRBV28 and TRBJ1-6 for the parts outside the CDR3, the full variable domain is DVKVTQSSRYLVKRTGEKVFLECVQDMDHENMFWYRQDPGLGLRLIYFSYDVKMKEKGDIPEGYSVSREKKERFSLILESASTNQTSMYLCASSFGRGVGSPLHFGNGTRLTVT.

The chain joins TRBV19 to TRBJ1-2; D is possibly TRBD1 (6 bases). Germline CDR1 reads LNHDA; CDR2 reads SQIVND (reference sequence). This CDR3 has 12 amino acids. Deletions cut 6 bases from V and 6 bases from J, with 11 bases between. This CDR3 is CASRDRKDGYTF. CDR3 sequence (DNA): TGTGCCAGTAGGGACAGAAAAGATGGCTACACCTTC.

This clone has just one count. The rearrangement joins TRBV4-2 to TRBJ1-2; a possible D gene is TRBD1 (5 bases). Germline CDR1 is LGHNA and CDR2 is YNFKEQ. V lost 0 bases and J lost 1, with 9 bases in between. This CDR3 is built from 15 residues. The CDR3 nucleotides are TGTGCCAGCAGCCAAGATTTGCAGGGTAACTATGGCTACACCTTC. This sequence encodes CASSQDLQGNYGYTF.

The chain has TRBV3-1 (or the pseudogene TRBV3-2) and TRBJ2-7; D is perhaps TRBD1 (5 bases). V shed 2 bases and J shed 6 bases, with 5 bases lying between them. CDR1 and CDR2 (germline): LGHDT, YNNKEL (reference sequence). This CDR3 contains 11 residues. The CDR3 loop reads CASSQRGEQYF. The CDR3 DNA follows: TGTGCCAGCAGCCAAAGGGGCGAGCAGTACTTC.

CDR3 protein: CASSFFRGDTQYF. The CDR3, as DNA: TGTGCCAGCAGCTTCTTTCGGGGAGATACGCAGTATTTT. The rearrangement uses TRBV7-2 and TRBJ2-3, with a possible D match to TRBD2 (5 bases). Germline V lookup: CDR1 SGHTA, CDR2 FQGNSA. The CDR3 contains 13 residues. Trimming removed 3 bases at V and 5 bases at J, with 9 bases between.

The chain carries TRBV28 and TRBJ2-7, with a weak D call TRBD2 (6 bases). CDR3 length: 13 residues. Per germline, CDR1 MDHEN and CDR2 SYDVKM. V was trimmed by 8 bases and J by 6 bases, leaving 17 bases between them. CDR3 in amino acids: CASVVSGGFEQYF. The CDR3 region has the DNA TGTGCCAGCGTCGTCTCCGGGGGTTTCGAGCAGTACTTC.

This sequence joins TRBV5-4 and TRBJ1-5; TRBD1 aligns across 9 bases. The V and J ends lost 4 bases and 9 bases, in that order; junction bases with no gene match: 11. The CDR3 extends over 15 amino acids. Per germline, CDR1 SGHNT and CDR2 YYREEE (reference sequence). CDR3 in DNA: TGTGCCAGCAGCGCCGGGACAGGGATCGATGGGCCCCAGCATTTT. Protein sequence: CASSAGTGIDGPQHF.

The rearrangement uses TRBV10-3 and TRBJ1-6; weak D call: TRBD1 (6 bases). Germline-derived CDR1 and CDR2 are ENHRY and SYGVKD. The V gene lost 10 bases and the J gene lost 8 bases, with 18 bases spanning the gap. CDR3 length: 14 amino acids. CDR3 protein: CATREGGRDSPLHF. CDR3 DNA: TGTGCCACGCGGGAGGGGGGGCGAGATTCACCCCTCCACTTT.

In its sample, this clone was seen once. The genes are TRBV9 and TRBJ2-7; 10 bases are a match to TRBD1. From germline, CDR1 is SGDLS and CDR2 YYNGEE. There are 15 residues in the CDR3. V was clipped by 3 bases and J by 0 bases; unmatched bases: 3. CDR3 in DNA: TGTGCCAGCAGCGGGGGACAGGGGAGCTCCTACGAGCAGTACTTC. This translates into CASSGGQGSSYEQYF. Filled out from reference TRBV9 and TRBJ2-7, the complete variable domain reads DSGVTQTPKHLITATGQRVTLRCSPRSGDLSVYWYQQSLDQGLQFLIQYYNGEERAKGNILERFSAQQFPDLHSELNLSSLELGDSALYFCASSGGQGSSYEQYFGPGTRLTVT.